The 11 T cell receptor beta chains below come from one sample, sequenced in a study of liver allograft versus peripheral blood T cells. Study in general: Transplanted livers and recipients' peripheral blood had their T cell receptor repertoires compared.

MiXCR was run by TCRdb on the reads, yielding one entry per CDR3 protein. The sample contains around 1,800 distinct CDR3 sequences, 16% of which appear only once. These receptors all stem from a human patient who had a liver transplant. Some T cells may have originated in the graft donor.

This clonotype occurred a few times. The chain uses TRBV20-1 and TRBJ1-1; weak D call: TRBD1 (5 bases). Germline V gene lookup returns CDR1 DFQATT and CDR2 SNEGSKA (reference sequence). Trimming took 6 bases from V and 3 from J, leaving 11 bases between them. There are 12 residues in the CDR3. The CDR3 DNA is TGCAGTGCGGTGGGAGGGGACACTGAAGCTTTCTTT. Translation gives CSAVGGDTEAFF.

By share, this clonotype ranks as medium-sized (0.01 to 0.1%). The chain links TRBV27 to TRBJ1-1, with D unresolved. The CDR3 is 14 amino acids. The germline gives CDR1 MNHEY, CDR2 SMNVEV (reference sequence). Trimming pared 3 bases from V and 4 bases from J, leaving 12 bases between. CDR3 amino acids: CASSFLGIVTEAFF. CDR3 in DNA: TGTGCCAGCAGTTTCCTGGGGATTGTCACTGAAGCTTTCTTT.

Sample share makes this clonotype medium-sized. The chain links TRBV20-1 to TRBJ1-6, with TRBD1 as a possible D gene (6 bases). Looked up from germline, CDR1 is DFQATT and CDR2 is SNEGSKA (reference sequence). There are 16 residues in the CDR3. The V end lost 3 bases, the J end lost 2 bases, and 14 bases lay between the germline ends. CDR3 protein: CSARGQPGAYNSPLHF. The DNA of the CDR3 is TGCAGTGCTAGGGGGCAGCCAGGGGCCTATAATTCACCCCTCCACTTT.

This clonotype is categorized as medium-sized. The chain recombines TRBV20-1 with TRBJ2-1; the D gene is possibly TRBD2 (6 bases). The CDR3 covers 13 residues. From germline, CDR1 is DFQATT and CDR2 SNEGSKA (reference sequence). Trimming left V 6 bases short and J 7 bases short, with 16 bases between. CDR3 bases: TGCAGTGCGACGGGACTCCTGGGGAATGAGCAGTTCTTC. This translates into CSATGLLGNEQFF.

This clonotype is labeled as medium-sized. The V gene is TRBV24-1, the J gene TRBJ1-2, with 7 bases aligning to TRBD1. The V gene end was trimmed by 8 bases and the J gene end by 6 bases; junction bases not matched to a gene: 14. Germline V gene sequence: CDR1 KGHDR, CDR2 SFDVKD. CDR3 length: 15 amino acids. The CDR3 is CATIGIGGQGDGYTF. The CDR3 coding sequence is TGTGCCACCATTGGTATCGGGGGGCAGGGGGATGGCTACACCTTC.

This clonotype was detected only a few times. J is TRBJ2-7 and V is TRBV24-1; the D is unclear. With 5 bases removed from V and 4 bases from J, the gap between germline ends came to 5 bases. Germline V gene lookup returns CDR1 KGHDR and CDR2 SFDVKD. The CDR3 runs 11 residues. CDR3 DNA: TGTGCCACCAGTGGCGGATACGAGCAGTACTTC. Translating gives CATSGGYEQYF.

This clonotype was seen more than once but under ten times. The rearrangement uses TRBV7-2 and TRBJ2-5; 10 nucleotides line up with TRBD1. The CDR3 covers 21 residues. Losses at the gene ends were 1 base for V and 1 base for J; bases not matched to a gene: 18. Looked up from germline, CDR1 is SGHTA and CDR2 is FQGNSA. The DNA of the CDR3 is TGTGCCAGCAGCTTAGATTGGGACAGGGGCTTCAGTGGTCTTTTCCAAGAGACCCAGTACTTC. This translates into CASSLDWDRGFSGLFQETQYF.

By sample share, this clonotype is medium-sized. The genes are TRBV30 and TRBJ1-6; D is unresolved. Germline loops: CDR1 GTSNPN, CDR2 SVGIG (reference sequence). Trimming took 1 base from V and 0 from J, leaving 10 bases between them. CDR3 length equals 16 residues. CDR3 nucleotides: TGTGCCTGGAGTGGAGGGAGTAGCTCCTATAATTCACCCCTCCACTTT. As protein: CAWSGGSSSYNSPLHF. Looking up the rest from reference TRBV30 and TRBJ1-6 gives the full variable domain: SQTIHQWPATLVQPVGSPLSLECTVEGTSNPNLYWYRQAAGRGLQLLFYSVGIGQISSEVPQNLSASRPQDRQFILSSKKLLLSDSGFYLCAWSGGSSSYNSPLHFGNGTRLTVT.

This clonotype was counted once. CDR3 in DNA: TGTGCCAGCAGTGCCATGCCAGATACGCAGTATTTT. Its protein product is CASSAMPDTQYF. The genes are TRBV2 and TRBJ2-3; D unresolved. In germline, CDR1 is SNHLY, CDR2 FYNNEI. This CDR3 is 12 amino acids long. Trimming stripped 4 bases from V and 4 bases from J, with 6 bases between. Filled out from reference TRBV2 and TRBJ2-3, the complete variable domain reads EPEVTQTPSHQVTQMGQEVILRCVPISNHLYFYWYRQILGQKVEFLVSFYNNEISEKSEIFDDQFSVERPDGSNFTLKIRSTKLEDSAMYFCASSAMPDTQYFGPGTRLTVL.

This clonotype rates as large. This rearrangement joins TRBV20-1 to TRBJ1-5, with no clear D. The germline V gene encodes CDR1 DFQATT and CDR2 SNEGSKA (reference sequence). The ends were cut back, 0 bases at V and 6 bases at J, with 12 bases in the middle. CDR3 size: 14 residues. The CDR3 region has the DNA TGCAGTGCTAGAGAAGCTCACGGAGGTCAGCCCCAGCATTTT. Amino acid sequence: CSAREAHGGQPQHF.

This sequence joins TRBV9 and TRBJ1-1; no firm D call. The germline V gene encodes CDR1 SGDLS and CDR2 YYNGEE. The V and J ends lost 2 bases and 1 base respectively, with 12 bases between them. The CDR3 loop spans 15 amino acids. The CDR3: CASSVGPVTNTEAFF. Here the CDR3 DNA reads TGTGCCAGCAGCGTCGGGCCCGTTACGAACACTGAAGCTTTCTTT.